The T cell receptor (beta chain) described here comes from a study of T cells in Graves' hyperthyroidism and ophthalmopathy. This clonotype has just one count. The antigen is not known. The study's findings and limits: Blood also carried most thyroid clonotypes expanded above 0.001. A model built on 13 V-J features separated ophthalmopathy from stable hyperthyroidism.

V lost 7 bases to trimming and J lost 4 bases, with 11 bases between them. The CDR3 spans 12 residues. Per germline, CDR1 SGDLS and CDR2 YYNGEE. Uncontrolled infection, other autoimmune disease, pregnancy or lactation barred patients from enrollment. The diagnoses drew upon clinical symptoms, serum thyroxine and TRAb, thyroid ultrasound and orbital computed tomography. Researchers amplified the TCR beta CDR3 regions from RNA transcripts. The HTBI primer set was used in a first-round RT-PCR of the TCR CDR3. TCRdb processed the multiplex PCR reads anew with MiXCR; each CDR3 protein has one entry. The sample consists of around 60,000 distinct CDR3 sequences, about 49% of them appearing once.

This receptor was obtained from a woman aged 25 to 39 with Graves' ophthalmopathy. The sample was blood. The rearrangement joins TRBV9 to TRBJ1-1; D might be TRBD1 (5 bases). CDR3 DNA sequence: TGTGCCAGCGGTTGGGGGGGCACTGAAGCTTTCTTT. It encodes CASGWGGTEAFF.